This T cell receptor beta chain was recorded in a study of T cells in Graves' hyperthyroidism and ophthalmopathy. Losses at the gene ends were 5 bases for V and 7 bases for J; bases not matched to a gene: 8. The germline V gene encodes CDR1 LNHNV and CDR2 YYDKDF (reference sequence). This CDR3 has 15 amino acids. The CDR3 regions of TCR beta were amplified from RNA transcripts. Primed by the HTBI set, a first-round RT-PCR was run on the TCR CDR3. TCRdb analysed the multiplex PCR reads with MiXCR anew, one entry per CDR3 protein. The table records hundreds of thousands of distinct CDR3 sequences, about 20% of them present only once. Whole-study results and caveats: Among clonotypes expanded in thyroid above 0.001, most were also found in blood.

This clonotype was observed a few times. What it binds is not known. Sequencing was done on a sample of blood. The chain combines TRBV15 with TRBJ2-2, with TRBD1 matching 9 bases. The sequence was obtained from a man aged 40-55 years with Graves' ophthalmopathy. CDR3 bases: TGTGCCACCAGCCTCGGGACAGGGATTGTCGGGGAGCTGTTTTTT. It specifies CATSLGTGIVGELFF.